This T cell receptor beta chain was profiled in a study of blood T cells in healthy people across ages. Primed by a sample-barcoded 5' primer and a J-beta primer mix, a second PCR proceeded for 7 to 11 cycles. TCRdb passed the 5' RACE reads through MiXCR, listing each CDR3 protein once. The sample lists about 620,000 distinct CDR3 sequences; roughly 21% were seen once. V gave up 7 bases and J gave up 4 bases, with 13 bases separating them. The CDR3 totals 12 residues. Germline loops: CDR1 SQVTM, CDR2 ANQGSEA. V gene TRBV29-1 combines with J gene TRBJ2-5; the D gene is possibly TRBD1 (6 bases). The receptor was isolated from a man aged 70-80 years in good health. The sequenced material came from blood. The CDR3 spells CSASGVSETQYF. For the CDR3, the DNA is TGCAGCGCCTCAGGGGTCTCAGAGACCCAGTACTTC.